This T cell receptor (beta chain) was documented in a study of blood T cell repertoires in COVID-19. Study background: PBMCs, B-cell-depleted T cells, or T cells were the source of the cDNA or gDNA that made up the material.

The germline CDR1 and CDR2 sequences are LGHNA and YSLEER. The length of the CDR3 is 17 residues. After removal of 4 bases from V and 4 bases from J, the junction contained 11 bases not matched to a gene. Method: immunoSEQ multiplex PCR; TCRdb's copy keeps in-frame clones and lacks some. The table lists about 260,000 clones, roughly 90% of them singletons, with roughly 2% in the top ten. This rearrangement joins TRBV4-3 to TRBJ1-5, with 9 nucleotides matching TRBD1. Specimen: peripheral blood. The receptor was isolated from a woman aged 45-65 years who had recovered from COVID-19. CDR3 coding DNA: TGCGCCAGCAGCCGAGAACGTACAGGGGGCGTTAATCAGCCCCAGCATTTT. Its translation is CASSRERTGGVNQPQHF.